The 29 T cell receptor beta chains given below trace back to one sample, sequenced in a study of blood T cell repertoires in COVID-19. Sequencing used immunoSEQ multiplex PCR; TCRdb keeps in-frame clones, though not all of them. This table holds around 25,000 clones, 65% to 90% found once. Sequencing was performed on peripheral blood. Source of these receptors: a man between 65 and 79 years old with active COVID-19.

The chain links TRBV7-6 to TRBJ2-1; D is perhaps TRBD1 (6 bases). This CDR3 has 16 amino acids. The germline V gene has CDR1 SGHVS and CDR2 FNYEAQ. V lost 1 base and J lost 6, with 16 bases in between. CDR3 loop: CASSLGQTGLGNEQFF. The CDR3 DNA follows: TGTGCCAGCAGCTTAGGTCAGACAGGTCTGGGCAATGAGCAGTTCTTC.

The CDR3 nucleotides are TGTGCCAGCGGCAAGGGGGTGAACTACTATGGCTACACCTTC. As protein: CASGKGVNYYGYTF. The chain combines TRBV27 with TRBJ1-2; D might be TRBD1 (6 bases). Deletions cut 8 bases from V and 3 bases from J, with 16 bases between. Germline-derived CDR1 and CDR2 are MNHEY and SMNVEV (reference sequence). The length of the CDR3 is 14 residues.

The rearrangement links TRBV3-1 (or the pseudogene TRBV3-2) to TRBJ2-7; TRBD1 matches 7 bases. The CDR3 runs 14 residues. The germline V gene has CDR1 LGHDT and CDR2 YNNKEL (reference sequence). J lost 5 bases, V lost 2 bases, and 6 bases had no gene match. In DNA form, the CDR3 reads TGTGCCAGCAGCCAAAGGGGGCCTCTGAACGAGCAGTACTTC. Protein: CASSQRGPLNEQYF.

This chain uses TRBV18 with TRBJ1-1; 7 bases are shared with TRBD1. Germline lookup yields CDR1 KGHSH and CDR2 LQKENI. The CDR3 covers 12 residues. With V trimmed by 11 bases and J by 2 bases, 5 bases remained unmatched. CDR3 DNA sequence: TGTGCCGGCCGGGACAGTAACACTGAAGCTTTCTTT. It translates to CAGRDSNTEAFF.

This chain links TRBV28 with TRBJ1-2; 7 bases agree with TRBD1. J lost 9 bases, V lost 2 bases, and 3 bases had no gene match. The germline gives CDR1 MDHEN, CDR2 SYDVKM. CDR3 size: 12 residues. Here the CDR3 reads CASSLRQGSYTF. As DNA, the CDR3 is TGTGCCAGCAGTTTAAGACAGGGAAGCTACACCTTC.

The chain recombines TRBV3-1 (or the pseudogene TRBV3-2) with TRBJ2-6; D is perhaps TRBD1 (6 bases). The CDR3 extends over 14 amino acids. CDR1 and CDR2 from the germline V gene are LGHDT and YNNKEL (reference sequence). V was clipped by 4 bases and J by 5 bases, with 9 bases between them. The CDR3 DNA follows: TGTGCCAGCAGCCTACAGGGATGGGCCAACGTCCTGACTTTC. Translation: CASSLQGWANVLTF.

J is TRBJ2-5 and V is TRBV11-2, with no clear D. This CDR3 is built from 15 residues. CDR1 is SGHAT, CDR2 FQNNGV, per germline. V dropped 2 bases and J dropped 2 bases, with 12 bases sitting between them. CDR3 region: CASSLSRFRQETQYF. Written as DNA, the CDR3 is TGTGCCAGCAGCTTATCCCGTTTCAGACAAGAGACCCAGTACTTC.

V and J are TRBV5-4 and TRBJ2-7, with D possibly matching TRBD2 (6 bases). The CDR3 loop spans 13 amino acids. Trimming took 2 bases from V and 6 from J, leaving 12 bases between them. CDR1 SGHNT and CDR2 YYREEE come from the germline V gene (reference sequence). In nucleotides, the CDR3 is TGTGCCAGCAGCTTTTCTTTGGGAGGCGAGCAGTACTTC. Protein: CASSFSLGGEQYF.

V usage is TRBV18 and J usage is TRBJ1-3; 9 nucleotides line up with TRBD1. The CDR3 contains 20 residues. J was trimmed by 7 bases and V by 6 bases; bases with no gene match: 25. Germline assignment: CDR1 KGHSH and CDR2 LQKENI. The CDR3 spells CASSQTRTGAALQYGNTIYF. Written as DNA, the CDR3 is TGTGCCAGCTCCCAAACCCGGACAGGGGCAGCGCTCCAGTATGGCAACACCATATATTTT.

The chain uses TRBV19 and TRBJ1-5; a possible D gene is TRBD1 (5 bases). The germline V gene encodes CDR1 LNHDA and CDR2 SQIVND (reference sequence). The CDR3 runs to 16 residues. Trimming cost V 4 bases and J 7 bases, with 20 bases left between them. CDR3 in amino acids: CASSTLGGDLWQPQHF. In nucleotides, the CDR3 is TGTGCCAGTAGTACCCTGGGGGGGGATCTGTGGCAGCCCCAGCATTTT.

The rearrangement joins TRBV6-5 to TRBJ1-1, with D uncertain. Trimming shortened V by 6 bases and J by 3 bases, and 14 bases separated the two germline ends. Germline V gene lookup returns CDR1 MNHEY and CDR2 SVGAGI. This CDR3 comprises 14 residues. The CDR3 region has the DNA TGTGCCAGCAGGAGGGAGGGCCGGTACACTGAAGCTTTCTTT. Amino acid sequence: CASRREGRYTEAFF.

In this sample, this clone turned up once. The V and J genes are TRBV19 and TRBJ2-3, with a weak D call TRBD1 (5 bases). The length of the CDR3 is 13 residues. CDR1 is LNHDA and CDR2 is SQIVND in the germline V gene (reference sequence). V shed 5 bases and J shed 6 bases, with 12 bases lying between them. CDR3 sequence: CASSVSHRDTQYF. As DNA, the CDR3 is TGTGCCAGTAGTGTCTCTCACAGGGATACGCAGTATTTT.

The gene calls are TRBV28 and TRBJ1-2; weak D call: TRBD1 (6 bases). The CDR3 is 15 amino acids. The V gene lost 5 bases and the J gene lost 0 bases, with 13 bases spanning the gap. The germline V gene encodes CDR1 MDHEN and CDR2 SYDVKM. CDR3 residues: CASSPTGPANYGYTF. The DNA of the CDR3 is TGTGCCAGCAGTCCAACAGGGCCAGCTAACTATGGCTACACCTTC.

A few counts support this clone. The chain has TRBV11-1 and TRBJ2-1, with a tentative D call TRBD2 (5 bases). This CDR3 contains 16 residues. CDR1 is SGHAT and CDR2 is FQDESV in the germline V gene (reference sequence). The ends were cut back, 4 bases at V and 2 bases at J, with 15 bases in the middle. CDR3 in amino acids: CASSSQRARTYNEQFF. In nucleotides, the CDR3 is TGTGCCAGCAGCTCCCAGAGGGCGAGGACCTACAATGAGCAGTTCTTC.

This sequence joins TRBV18 and TRBJ2-5, with 7 bases fitting TRBD1. The germline gives CDR1 KGHSH, CDR2 LQKENI. Trimming cost V 3 bases and J 3 bases; bases outside gene matches: 7. The CDR3 is 15 amino acids. The CDR3 DNA follows: TGTGCCAGCTCACCGCCGGGACAGTTAAAAGAGACCCAGTACTTC. It specifies CASSPPGQLKETQYF.

The chain employs TRBV12-5 and TRBJ1-5; perhaps TRBD1 as D (6 bases). The V end was cut by 8 bases, the J end by 1 base, with 18 bases between. This CDR3 is built from 16 residues. Germline lookup yields CDR1 LGHNT and CDR2 FRNRAP. The CDR3 nucleotides are TGTGCTAGTTCAACCGGGAGGGGGGGAAGCAATCAGCCCCAGCATTTT. Protein product: CASSTGRGGSNQPQHF.

V and J are TRBV28 and TRBJ2-1, with 9 positions matching TRBD2. V gave up 3 bases and J gave up 4 bases; unmatched junction bases: 7. CDR1 is MDHEN, CDR2 SYDVKM, per germline. This CDR3 is built from 16 residues. The CDR3 bases are TGTGCCAGCAGTTTTTGGCGCGGGGGGGGGTACAATGAGCAGTTCTTC. This translates into CASSFWRGGGYNEQFF.

The genes are TRBV15 and TRBJ2-6; possibly TRBD2 for D (5 bases). Per the germline V gene, CDR1 is LNHNV and CDR2 is YYDKDF (reference sequence). Trimming cost V 7 bases and J 2 bases, with 18 bases left between them. This CDR3 comprises 17 residues. The chain's CDR3 is CATTPRGNKAGANVLTF. CDR3 DNA: TGTGCCACCACCCCACGGGGTAACAAAGCTGGGGCCAACGTCCTGACTTTC.

V gene TRBV5-1 combines with J gene TRBJ2-7; 9 positions agree with TRBD1. The CDR3 contains 15 residues. Germline V gene lookup returns CDR1 SGHRS and CDR2 YFSETQ. Trimming took 4 bases from V and 2 from J; bases not matched to a gene: 7. The CDR3 nucleotides read TGCGCCAGCAGCACCCAGACAGGGGGTCCCTACGAGCAGTACTTC. Amino acids: CASSTQTGGPYEQYF.

This chain links TRBV6-6 with TRBJ2-3, with 10 bases aligning to TRBD2. Trimming cost V 5 bases and J 6 bases; bases outside gene matches: 8. Germline V gene sequence: CDR1 MNHNY, CDR2 SVGAGI (reference sequence). This CDR3 has 15 amino acids. As DNA, the CDR3 is TGTGCCAGCAGTGCACCGGGACTAGCGTTGGATACGCAGTATTTT. Amino acid sequence: CASSAPGLALDTQYF.

This chain uses TRBV2 with TRBJ2-4, with D perhaps TRBD2 (7 bases). The CDR3 spans 14 residues. V shed 3 bases and J shed 7 bases, with 13 bases lying between them. Per the germline V gene, CDR1 is SNHLY and CDR2 is FYNNEI. This chain's CDR3 is CASSDHREGNIQYF. The CDR3 region has the DNA TGTGCCAGCAGTGATCACAGGGAGGGGAACATTCAGTACTTC. The complete variable domain, with remaining parts taken from reference TRBV2 and TRBJ2-4, reads EPEVTQTPSHQVTQMGQEVILRCVPISNHLYFYWYRQILGQKVEFLVSFYNNEISEKSEIFDDQFSVERPDGSNFTLKIRSTKLEDSAMYFCASSDHREGNIQYFGAGTRLSVL.

V and J are TRBV4-2 and TRBJ2-7; 10 nucleotides match TRBD1. Trimming removed 1 base from V and 4 bases from J; junction bases left unmatched: 4. CDR1 and CDR2 (germline): LGHNA, YNFKEQ. This CDR3 is 15 amino acids long. CDR3 in DNA: TGTGCCAGCAGCCAAGTGGGACAGGGGAGTTACGAGCAGTACTTC. The encoded protein is CASSQVGQGSYEQYF.

The J gene is TRBJ2-3, the V gene TRBV7-9; TRBD1 is a possible D gene (5 bases). Germline values: CDR1 SEHNR, CDR2 FQNEAQ (reference sequence). The CDR3 length is 19 residues. The ends were cut back, 3 bases at V and 1 base at J, with 23 bases in the middle. The DNA of the CDR3 is TGTGCCAGCAGCTTTTCCTACAGGCTGAGACAGCCTCGCACAGATACGCAGTATTTT. This codes for CASSFSYRLRQPRTDTQYF.

Written as DNA, the CDR3 is TGTGCCACCAGCAGAGATCTAGGACAGTGGTTCTTC. Protein sequence: CATSRDLGQWFF. V is TRBV15 and J is TRBJ2-1; TRBD1 is a possible D gene (6 bases). The germline V and J ends were trimmed by 0 bases and 15 bases, with 12 bases remaining between them. The germline gives CDR1 LNHNV, CDR2 YYDKDF (reference sequence). This CDR3 comprises 12 residues.

As for this clone: One junction end disagrees with the germline gene, perhaps due to a read error. J is TRBJ2-3 and V is TRBV30; 15 positions match TRBD2. Germline CDR1 is GTSNPN and CDR2 is SVGIG (reference sequence). The CDR3 extends over 14 amino acids. CDR3 nucleotide sequence: TGTGCCCGCCCCGGAGGACTAGCGGGGGGGCCCTGGCATTTT. This gives the protein CARPGGLAGGPWHF.

The chain uses TRBV2 and TRBJ2-2; the match to TRBD1 covers 8 bases. V was clipped by 6 bases and J by 4 bases; unmatched bases: 7. Looked up from germline, CDR1 is SNHLY and CDR2 is FYNNEI. The CDR3 sequence is 15 residues long. CDR3 DNA sequence: TGTGCCAGCAGAGAGACAGGGGTTAGCACCGGGGAGCTGTTTTTT. Protein product: CASRETGVSTGELFF.

The gene calls are TRBV5-1 and TRBJ1-1; D may be TRBD1 (6 bases). Trimming pared 4 bases from V and 0 bases from J, leaving 19 bases between. Germline loops: CDR1 SGHRS, CDR2 YFSETQ. This CDR3 comprises 17 residues. CDR3 loop: CASSRGTGRTMNTEAFF. The CDR3 bases are TGCGCCAGCAGCAGGGGGACGGGACGTACCATGAACACTGAAGCTTTCTTT.

This chain joins TRBV7-6 and TRBJ1-5; D is possibly TRBD1 (5 bases). The V and J ends lost 3 bases and 3 bases respectively, with 15 bases between them. Germline V gene lookup returns CDR1 SGHVS and CDR2 FNYEAQ. The CDR3 covers 16 residues. The CDR3 nucleotides are TGTGCCAGCAGCTTCAACAGGAGGGGTCCCAATCAGCCCCAGCATTTT. Translated: CASSFNRRGPNQPQHF.

The chain is built from TRBV29-1 and TRBJ2-5; 10 bases are shared with TRBD1. V lost 6 bases and J lost 5; bases outside the gene matches: 6. This CDR3 is 13 amino acids long. Per germline, CDR1 SQVTM and CDR2 ANQGSEA. CDR3: CSVGQGPRETQYF. The CDR3, as DNA: TGCAGCGTGGGACAGGGGCCTCGGGAGACCCAGTACTTC.